The TCR beta chain described here comes from a study of tumor-infiltrating lymphocytes in primary liver carcinoma. Study in general: Tumor lesions were T1-T3 N0M0 and spanned roughly 4 to 10 cm.

The researchers obtained blood RNA from unsorted whole blood and also extracted germline DNA. Starting material of 500 ng total RNA yielded TCR beta cDNA via a constant-region primer. Generation of the TCR beta libraries relied on three nested multiplex PCR rounds using slightly modified ARM-PCR. TCRdb itself ran the multiplex PCR reads through MiXCR, one entry per CDR3 protein. This sample yields 250,000 to 400,000 distinct CDR3 sequences, of which about 60% are seen a single time; 9% to 10% belongs to the top ten. The origin of this receptor is a man aged 40-55 years with primary liver carcinoma and hepatitis B virus infection. Material: peripheral blood.

The CDR3 here is CASITRRITEAFF. DNA of the CDR3: TGTGCCAGCATTACCAGGAGGATCACTGAAGCTTTCTTT. The V call is TRBV6-5, the J call TRBJ1-1, with no clear D. V gave up 7 bases and J gave up 4 bases, with 13 bases separating them. This CDR3 is 13 amino acids long. CDR1 is MNHEY, CDR2 SVGAGI, per germline.